This TCR beta chain is drawn from a study of PD-1 blockade in classical Hodgkin lymphoma. General study results and limits: Baseline TCR diversity was reportedly lower in newly diagnosed patients than in healthy donors. It was reported as lower still in relapsed/refractory patients.

Autologous stem cell transplantation was followed by relapse in every patient, and brentuximab vedotin exposure varied. V lost 6 bases and J 5 bases, leaving 16 bases between the germline ends. Per the germline V gene, CDR1 is SEHNR and CDR2 is FQNEAQ (reference sequence). There are 14 residues in the CDR3. Details on this clone: Antigen unknown.

Profiling relied on immunoSEQ multiplex PCR, and the TCRdb table lists in-frame clones only, not all of them. The repertoire has over 6,500 clones, roughly four fifths of them found once; the top ten carry 40% to 55%. The origin of this receptor is a human donor with classical Hodgkin lymphoma. The sequenced sample was peripheral blood mononuclear cells (PBMCs), obtained before the second cycle of nivolumab. This rearrangement joins TRBV7-9 to TRBJ1-1, with TRBD1 as a possible D gene (6 bases). For the CDR3, the DNA is TGTGCCAGCAGTCCCAGGGGCCGACAAACTGAAGCTTTCTTT. Translated, it gives CASSPRGRQTEAFF.